This TCR beta chain was identified during a study of cytomegalovirus exposure and HLA in healthy donors. Overall study findings and caveats: Data from an earlier analysis indicated that most TCR beta V segments were productive either about 87% or about 30% of the time.

Deletions cut 3 bases from V and 4 bases from J, with 9 bases between. This CDR3 has 13 residues. CDR1 and CDR2 (germline): SNHLY, FYNNEI. Primers: 60 Vbeta forward and 13 Jbeta reverse. Original processing notes: Around 80 million unique TCR beta chains, roughly 11 million of them shared, were counted by a later analysis. Method: immunoSEQ multiplex PCR; TCRdb's copy keeps in-frame clones and lacks some. D and trimming come from the DNA, and the V and J calls and clone size come from that table. The sample has 150,000 or so clones, approximately 74% seen once. Details on this clone: Its cognate antigen is unknown.

Sequenced sample: PBMCs. This receptor was obtained from a man aged 18 to 30 in good health and CMV-seropositive. V is TRBV2 and J is TRBJ1-2; no reliable D call. CDR3 in DNA: TGTGCCAGCAGTGAGAGGGTCACCTATGGCTACACCTTC. This sequence encodes CASSERVTYGYTF.